The rows below give T cell receptor beta chains drawn from one sample of a study of blood T cell repertoires in COVID-19. TCRdb's table, derived via immunoSEQ multiplex PCR, lists solely in-frame clones and lacks some. Here the sample spans 55,000 to 70,000 clones, about nine tenths being singletons. Sequenced input: peripheral blood. These receptors all stem from a woman under 30 with acute or convalescent COVID-19. CDR3s include the opening cysteine and the closing phenylalanine or tryptophan.

v_call | cdr3_aa
TRBV20-1 | CSARDLNEQFF
TRBV30 | CAWIGTSGNSGEQFF
TRBV28 | CASSPDRGIIQPQHF
TRBV19 | CASSILGQGFINGNQPQHF
TRBV27 | CASSLSGNPGNTIYF
TRBV2 | CASNFYGVANYGYTF
TRBV5-6 | CASSGTSGRALNIQYF
TRBV28 | CASKTTGNYGYTF
TRBV6-1 | CASSEVSGSGYTF
TRBV5-5 | CASSLTSGKTEQFF
TRBV4-3 | CASSQGFATRGYGYTF
TRBV6-1 | CASSEAPVRGTGAQPQHF
TRBV4-1 | CASSQDTTPGQGLGGYTF
TRBV18 | CASSPGAGTEAFF
TRBV7-2 | CASSPSQAGSTTDTQYF
TRBV7-2 | CASSPTGYGYTF
TRBV27 | CASSFSRRGGTDTQYF
TRBV7-2 | CASSSTSGWYEQYF
TRBV27 | CASSLNRGNTGELFF
TRBV10-2 | CASMPQSGKKNIQYF
TRBV2 | CASSAFRLGGNTIYF
TRBV4-3 | CASSAGSNYGYTF
TRBV11-2 | CASSLILGQGAEQYF
TRBV7-9 | CASSTGTATGELFF
TRBV7-2 | CASSLEHRAEGYTF
TRBV18 | CASSPGRGSLRSDTEAFF
TRBV5-5 | CASSPGTGWIYEQYF
TRBV5-5 | CASTPVAFLNTGELFF
TRBV5-5 | CASSVDRVYTDTQYF
TRBV6-5 | CASSRADRAYGYTF
TRBV6-5 | CASSYSRQNTEAFF
TRBV9 | CASSVYRGLNEQFF
TRBV2 | CASSVGGAQPQHF
TRBV15 | CATSWGRGPLNQPQHF